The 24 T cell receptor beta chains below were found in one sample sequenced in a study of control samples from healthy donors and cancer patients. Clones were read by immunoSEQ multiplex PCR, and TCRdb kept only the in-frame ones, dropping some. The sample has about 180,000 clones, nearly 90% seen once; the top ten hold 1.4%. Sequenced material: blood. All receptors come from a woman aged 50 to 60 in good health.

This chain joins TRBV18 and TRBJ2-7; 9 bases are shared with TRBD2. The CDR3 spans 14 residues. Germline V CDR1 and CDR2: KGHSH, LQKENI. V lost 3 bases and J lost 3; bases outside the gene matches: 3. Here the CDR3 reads CASSPATSGYEQYF. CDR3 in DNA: TGTGCCAGCTCACCCGCGACTAGCGGCTACGAGCAGTACTTC. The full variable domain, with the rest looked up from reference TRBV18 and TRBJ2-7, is NAGVMQNPRHLVRRRGQEARLRCSPMKGHSHVYWYRQLPEEGLKFMVYLQKENIIDESGMPKERFSAEFPKEGPSILRIQQVVRGDSAAYFCASSPATSGYEQYFGPGTRLTVT.

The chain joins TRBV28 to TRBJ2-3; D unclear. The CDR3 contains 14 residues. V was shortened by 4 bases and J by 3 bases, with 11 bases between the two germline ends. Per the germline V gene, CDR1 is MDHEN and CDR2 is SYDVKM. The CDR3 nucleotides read TGTGCCAGCAGTTCCCCCCTTGTGACAGATACGCAGTATTTT. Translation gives CASSSPLVTDTQYF. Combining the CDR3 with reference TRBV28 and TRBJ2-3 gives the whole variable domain DVKVTQSSRYLVKRTGEKVFLECVQDMDHENMFWYRQDPGLGLRLIYFSYDVKMKEKGDIPEGYSVSREKKERFSLILESASTNQTSMYLCASSSPLVTDTQYFGPGTRLTVL.

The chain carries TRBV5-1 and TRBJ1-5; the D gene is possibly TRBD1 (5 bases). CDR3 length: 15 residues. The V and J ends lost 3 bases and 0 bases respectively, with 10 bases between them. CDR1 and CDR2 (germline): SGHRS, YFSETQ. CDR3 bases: TGCGCCAGCAGCTGGGACCCTTATAGCAATCAGCCCCAGCATTTT. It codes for CASSWDPYSNQPQHF.

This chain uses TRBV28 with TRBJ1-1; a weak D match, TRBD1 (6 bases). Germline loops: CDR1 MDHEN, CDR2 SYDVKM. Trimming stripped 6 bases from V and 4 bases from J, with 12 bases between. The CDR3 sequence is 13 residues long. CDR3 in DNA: TGTGCCAGCAGCCCCCCCAGGGGCACTGAAGCTTTCTTT. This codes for CASSPPRGTEAFF.

The CDR3 is CSASLGGNQPQHF. CDR3 nucleotides: TGCAGTGCTAGTTTGGGAGGCAATCAGCCCCAGCATTTT. This rearrangement joins TRBV20-1 to TRBJ1-5, with D uncertain. Trimming left V 3 bases short and J 2 bases short, with 8 bases between. The CDR3 is 13 amino acids. CDR1 is DFQATT, CDR2 SNEGSKA, per germline (reference sequence).

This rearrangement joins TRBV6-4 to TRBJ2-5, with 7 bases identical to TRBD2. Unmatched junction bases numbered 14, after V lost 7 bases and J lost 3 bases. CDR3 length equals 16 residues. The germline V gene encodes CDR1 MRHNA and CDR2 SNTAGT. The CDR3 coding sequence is TGTGCCAGCAATGGAACAGCGGGACCGGGGAAAGAGACCCAGTACTTC. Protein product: CASNGTAGPGKETQYF.

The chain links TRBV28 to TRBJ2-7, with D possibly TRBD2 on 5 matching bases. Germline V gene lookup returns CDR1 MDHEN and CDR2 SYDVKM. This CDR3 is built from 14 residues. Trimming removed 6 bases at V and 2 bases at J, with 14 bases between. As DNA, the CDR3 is TGTGCCAGCAGAGACCCTAGCCCGCCCTACGAGCAGTACTTC. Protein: CASRDPSPPYEQYF.

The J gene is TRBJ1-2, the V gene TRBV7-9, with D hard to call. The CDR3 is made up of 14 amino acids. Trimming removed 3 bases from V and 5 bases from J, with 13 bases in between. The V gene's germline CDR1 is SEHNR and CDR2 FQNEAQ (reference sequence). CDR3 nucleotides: TGTGCCAGCAGCTTGGGCAGGTCTGGTTATGGCTACACCTTC. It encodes CASSLGRSGYGYTF. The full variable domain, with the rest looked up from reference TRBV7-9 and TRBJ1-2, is DTGVSQNPRHKITKRGQNVTFRCDPISEHNRLYWYRQTLGQGPEFLTYFQNEAQLEKSRLLSDRFSAERPKGSFSTLEIQRTEQGDSAMYLCASSLGRSGYGYTFGSGTRLTVV.

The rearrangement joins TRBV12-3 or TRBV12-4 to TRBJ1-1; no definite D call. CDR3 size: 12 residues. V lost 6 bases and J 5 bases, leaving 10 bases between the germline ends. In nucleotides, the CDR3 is TGTGCCAGCAGCCCGGGCCCAACTGAAGCTTTCTTT. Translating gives CASSPGPTEAFF.

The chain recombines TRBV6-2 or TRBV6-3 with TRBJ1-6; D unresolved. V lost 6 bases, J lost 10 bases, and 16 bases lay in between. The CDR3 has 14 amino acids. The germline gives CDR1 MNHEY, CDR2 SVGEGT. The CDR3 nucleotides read TGTGCCAGCAGCGCGGAAGTTCGGAGATCACCCCTCCACTTT. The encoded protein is CASSAEVRRSPLHF.

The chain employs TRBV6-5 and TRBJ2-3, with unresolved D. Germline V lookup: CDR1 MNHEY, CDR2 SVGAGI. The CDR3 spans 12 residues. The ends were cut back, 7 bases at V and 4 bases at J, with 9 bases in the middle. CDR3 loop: CASTPASDTQYF. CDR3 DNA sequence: TGTGCCAGCACCCCCGCATCAGATACGCAGTATTTT.

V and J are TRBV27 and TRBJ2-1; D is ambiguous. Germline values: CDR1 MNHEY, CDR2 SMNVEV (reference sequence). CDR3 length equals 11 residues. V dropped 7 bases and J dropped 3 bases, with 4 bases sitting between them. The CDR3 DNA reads TGTGCCAGCAATGGCTACAATGAGCAGTTCTTC. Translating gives CASNGYNEQFF.

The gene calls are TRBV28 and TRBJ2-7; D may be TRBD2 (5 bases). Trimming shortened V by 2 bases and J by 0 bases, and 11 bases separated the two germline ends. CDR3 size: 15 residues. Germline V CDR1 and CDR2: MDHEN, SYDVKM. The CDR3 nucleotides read TGTGCCAGCAGTTTACCCACGGGGAGCTCCTACGAGCAGTACTTC. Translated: CASSLPTGSSYEQYF.

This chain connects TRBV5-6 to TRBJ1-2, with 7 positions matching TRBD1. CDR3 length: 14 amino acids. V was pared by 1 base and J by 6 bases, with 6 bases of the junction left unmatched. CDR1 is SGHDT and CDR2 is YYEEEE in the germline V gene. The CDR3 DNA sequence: TGTGCCAGCAGCTTGCTCGCAGGGGGAAATGGCTACACCTTC. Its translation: CASSLLAGGNGYTF.

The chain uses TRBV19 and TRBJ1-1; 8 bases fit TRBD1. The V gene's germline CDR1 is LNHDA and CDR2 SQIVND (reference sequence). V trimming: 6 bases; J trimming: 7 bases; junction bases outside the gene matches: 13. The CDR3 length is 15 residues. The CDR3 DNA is TGTGCCAGTAGATTAACAGGGGGGCTCACGGATGAAGCTTTCTTT. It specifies CASRLTGGLTDEAFF.

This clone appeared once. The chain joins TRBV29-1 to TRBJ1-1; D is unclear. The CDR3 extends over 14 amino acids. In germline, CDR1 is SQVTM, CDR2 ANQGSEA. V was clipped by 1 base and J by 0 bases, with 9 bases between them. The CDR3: CSVEGKYMNTEAFF. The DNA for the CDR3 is TGCAGCGTTGAAGGGAAGTACATGAACACTGAAGCTTTCTTT.

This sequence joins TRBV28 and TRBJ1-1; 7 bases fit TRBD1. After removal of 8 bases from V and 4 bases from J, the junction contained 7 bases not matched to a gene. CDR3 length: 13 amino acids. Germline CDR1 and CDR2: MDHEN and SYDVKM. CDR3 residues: CASHQGGITEAFF. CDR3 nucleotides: TGTGCCAGCCACCAGGGGGGGATCACTGAAGCTTTCTTT.

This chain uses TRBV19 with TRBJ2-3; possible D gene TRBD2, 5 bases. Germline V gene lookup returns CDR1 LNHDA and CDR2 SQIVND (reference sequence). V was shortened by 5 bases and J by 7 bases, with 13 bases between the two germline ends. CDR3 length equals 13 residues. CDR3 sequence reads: CASSPRRVNTQYF. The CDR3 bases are TGTGCCAGTAGTCCCCGGCGGGTAAATACGCAGTATTTT. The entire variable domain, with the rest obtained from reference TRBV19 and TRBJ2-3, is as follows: DGGITQSPKYLFRKEGQNVTLSCEQNLNHDAMYWYRQDPGQGLRLIYYSQIVNDFQKGDIAEGYSVSREKKESFPLTVTSAQKNPTAFYLCASSPRRVNTQYFGPGTRLTVL.

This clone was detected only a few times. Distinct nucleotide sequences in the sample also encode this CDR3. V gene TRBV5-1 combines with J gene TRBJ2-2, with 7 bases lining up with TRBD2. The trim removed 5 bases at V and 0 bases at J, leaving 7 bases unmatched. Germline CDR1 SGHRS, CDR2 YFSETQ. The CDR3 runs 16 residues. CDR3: CASRGGAGANTGELFF. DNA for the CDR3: TGCGCCAGCAGGGGGGGTGCGGGAGCGAACACCGGGGAGCTGTTTTTT.

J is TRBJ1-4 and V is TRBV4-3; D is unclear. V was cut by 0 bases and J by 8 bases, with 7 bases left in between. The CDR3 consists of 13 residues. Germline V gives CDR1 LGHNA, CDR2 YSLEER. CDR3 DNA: TGCGCCAGCAGCCAAGATTATGCGGAAAAACTGTTTTTT. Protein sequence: CASSQDYAEKLFF.

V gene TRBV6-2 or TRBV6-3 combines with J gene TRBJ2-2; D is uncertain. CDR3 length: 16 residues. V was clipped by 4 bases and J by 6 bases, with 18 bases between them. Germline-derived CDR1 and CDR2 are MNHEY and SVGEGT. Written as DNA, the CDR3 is TGTGCCAGCAGTTTACCTACTTATACGGCCGCCGGGGAGCTGTTTTTT. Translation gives CASSLPTYTAAGELFF.

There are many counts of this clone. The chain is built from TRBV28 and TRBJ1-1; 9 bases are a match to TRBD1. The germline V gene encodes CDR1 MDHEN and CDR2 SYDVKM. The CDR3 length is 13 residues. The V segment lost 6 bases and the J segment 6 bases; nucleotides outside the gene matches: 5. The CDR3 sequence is CASRIQGAAEAFF. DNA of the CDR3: TGTGCCAGCAGGATACAGGGGGCCGCTGAAGCTTTCTTT.

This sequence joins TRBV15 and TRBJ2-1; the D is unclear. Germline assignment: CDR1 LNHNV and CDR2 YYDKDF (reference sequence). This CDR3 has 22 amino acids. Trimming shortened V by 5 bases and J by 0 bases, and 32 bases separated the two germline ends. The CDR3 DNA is TGTGCCACCAGCGGCCGAGGCTGGGAAGTTTCTGGGATCCAAAGCTCCTACAATGAGCAGTTCTTC. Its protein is CATSGRGWEVSGIQSSYNEQFF.

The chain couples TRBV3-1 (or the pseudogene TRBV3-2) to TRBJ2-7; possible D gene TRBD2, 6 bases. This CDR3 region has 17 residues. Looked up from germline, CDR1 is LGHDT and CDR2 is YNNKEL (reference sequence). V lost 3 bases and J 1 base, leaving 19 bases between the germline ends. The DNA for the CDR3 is TGTGCCAGCAGCCATACCCACCGCGCGGGGCGTTCCTACGAGCAGTACTTC. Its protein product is CASSHTHRAGRSYEQYF.